This TCR beta chain is from a study of shared clonotypes between healthy human individuals. Study in general: The plates for each donor numbered three CD4 naive, three CD4 memory, two CD8 naive and one CD8 memory.

Generated by immunoSEQ multiplex PCR, the TCRdb table keeps only in-frame clones and is missing some. Of 2 million to 2.5 million clones detected, over 90% appear once; the ten largest clones hold 0.39%. A remark on this clone: Its target is unknown. The sample contains more than one DNA sequence encoding this CDR3.

Study findings and constraints: Few donors restricted represented genetic and exposure-history diversity.

This sequence was found in a man in his late teens or twenties in good health. Some clones in this sample may be carry-over from other donors' samples. The sequenced material came from naive CD4+ T cells from PBMCs. Subset defined: CD45RA+ positively selected.

The CDR3 nucleotides read TGTGCCAGCAGTCTCGGAAGGAGCAACACCGGGGAGCTGTTTTTT. This gives the protein CASSLGRSNTGELFF. The J gene is TRBJ2-2, the V gene TRBV28, with unresolved D. This CDR3 has 15 residues. The germline V and J ends were trimmed by 5 bases and 2 bases, with 12 bases remaining between them. The germline gives CDR1 MDHEN, CDR2 SYDVKM.